A selection of T cell receptor beta chains follows, all from one sample in a study of somatic mutations in cytotoxic T cells in rheumatoid arthritis. TCRdb's table, derived via immunoSEQ multiplex PCR, lists solely in-frame clones and lacks some. The sample shows approximately 18,000 clones, roughly four fifths of them seen only once. Sequencing was performed on CD8+ T cells sorted from blood. These receptors were obtained from an adult with rheumatoid arthritis. Both conserved end residues are part of each CDR3. Fields, in order: CDR3 DNA, CDR3 protein, V gene, J gene, D gene, clone size. D genes are given only for firm matches. Where a row states a size, it is once, few, many or the class of an expanded clone; other rows omit it.

CDR3nt: TGTGCCAGCAGCAACCTCCTGGGGAACACTGAAGCTTTCTTT; CDR3aa: CASSNLLGNTEAFF; v_gene: TRBV7-9; j_gene: TRBJ1-1; d_gene: .; abundance: once
CDR3nt: TGTGCCAGCAGGAAGATCTACGAGCAGTACTTC; CDR3aa: CASRKIYEQYF; v_gene: TRBV6-1; j_gene: TRBJ2-7; d_gene: .; abundance: .
CDR3nt: TGCGCCAGCAGCCTAGGACTCCTGAACTACGAGCAGTACTTC; CDR3aa: CASSLGLLNYEQYF; v_gene: TRBV5-1; j_gene: TRBJ2-7; d_gene: .; abundance: .
CDR3nt: TGTGCCAGCAGCGTGAGTGGGGTGGGATACTATGGCTACACCTTC; CDR3aa: CASSVSGVGYYGYTF; v_gene: TRBV9; j_gene: TRBJ1-2; d_gene: .; abundance: .
CDR3nt: TGTGCCAGCAGCTTAGATGGTGGGGACTCCTACAATGAGCAGTTCTTC; CDR3aa: CASSLDGGDSYNEQFF; v_gene: TRBV7-7; j_gene: TRBJ2-1; d_gene: .; abundance: .
CDR3nt: TGTGCCAGCAGCCGTCTGACAGGGTTGAACACTGAAGCTTTCTTT; CDR3aa: CASSRLTGLNTEAFF; v_gene: TRBV7-6; j_gene: TRBJ1-1; d_gene: TRBD1; abundance: .
CDR3nt: TGTGCCAGCAGCTTAGCTGGCTTTCAACTCTACGAGCAGTACTTC; CDR3aa: CASSLAGFQLYEQYF; v_gene: TRBV11-2; j_gene: TRBJ2-7; d_gene: .; abundance: .
CDR3nt: TGCGCCAGCAGCCGGGGGCAGGGCGTCACCGGGGAGCTGTTTTTT; CDR3aa: CASSRGQGVTGELFF; v_gene: TRBV4-1; j_gene: TRBJ2-2; d_gene: .; abundance: .
CDR3nt: TGTGCCAGCAGTGAACAAAGGACAGTTGAAGCTTTCTTT; CDR3aa: CASSEQRTVEAFF; v_gene: TRBV6-1; j_gene: TRBJ1-1; d_gene: .; abundance: .
CDR3nt: TGCGCCAGCAGCTTGGCCTGGGACTACTCCTACGAGCAGTACTTC; CDR3aa: CASSLAWDYSYEQYF; v_gene: TRBV5-1; j_gene: TRBJ2-7; d_gene: TRBD2; abundance: .
CDR3nt: TGTGCCAGCAGTGGCAGGGAGGGAGAGACCCAGTACTTC; CDR3aa: CASSGREGETQYF; v_gene: TRBV2; j_gene: TRBJ2-5; d_gene: TRBD2; abundance: .
CDR3nt: TGTGCCAGCAGTTTCCGCTACCAGGACAGGGGGCATCAGCCCCAGCATTTT; CDR3aa: CASSFRYQDRGHQPQHF; v_gene: TRBV28; j_gene: TRBJ1-5; d_gene: TRBD1; abundance: .
CDR3nt: TGTGCCAGCAGTGCAGGGGTGAGAGTGGGAAATGAGCAGTTCTTC; CDR3aa: CASSAGVRVGNEQFF; v_gene: TRBV28; j_gene: TRBJ2-1; d_gene: .; abundance: once
CDR3nt: TGTGCCAGCAGCTTAGGAGGGGGCACTGAAGCTTTCTTT; CDR3aa: CASSLGGGTEAFF; v_gene: TRBV5-4; j_gene: TRBJ1-1; d_gene: .; abundance: once
CDR3nt: TGTGCCAGCAGCCGAGAGGGGGGGTTCGAGCAGTACTTC; CDR3aa: CASSREGGFEQYF; v_gene: TRBV9; j_gene: TRBJ2-7; d_gene: .; abundance: .
CDR3nt: TGTGCCAGCAGCTCCGGGACAGTCAGCGAGCAGTACTTC; CDR3aa: CASSSGTVSEQYF; v_gene: TRBV7-6; j_gene: TRBJ2-7; d_gene: TRBD1; abundance: .
CDR3nt: TGTGCCAGCAGCTTTTCCCAGGCGAACACTGAAGCTTTCTTT; CDR3aa: CASSFSQANTEAFF; v_gene: TRBV5-6; j_gene: TRBJ1-1; d_gene: .; abundance: .
CDR3nt: TGTGCCAGTAGTATAAGGTGGGGGCTCCCTAGCAACAATGAGCAGTTCTTC; CDR3aa: CASSIRWGLPSNNEQFF; v_gene: TRBV19; j_gene: TRBJ2-1; d_gene: .; abundance: .
CDR3nt: TGCGCCAGCAGCTTACGGGACTATTCGAACACCGGGGAGCTGTTTTTT; CDR3aa: CASSLRDYSNTGELFF; v_gene: TRBV5-1; j_gene: TRBJ2-2; d_gene: TRBD2; abundance: .
CDR3nt: TGTGCCAGCAGCTTAGAGGCGGTCTCCTACAATGAGCAGTTCTTC; CDR3aa: CASSLEAVSYNEQFF; v_gene: TRBV7-9; j_gene: TRBJ2-1; d_gene: .; abundance: .
CDR3nt: TGTGCCAGCAGCGCGGGACAGGGGTATCAGCCCCAGCATTTT; CDR3aa: CASSAGQGYQPQHF; v_gene: TRBV7-6; j_gene: TRBJ1-5; d_gene: TRBD1; abundance: .
CDR3nt: TGTGCCTGGAGTGTGGGGTACGAGCAGTACTTC; CDR3aa: CAWSVGYEQYF; v_gene: TRBV30; j_gene: TRBJ2-7; d_gene: .; abundance: .
CDR3nt: TGTGCCAGCAGTGAATCTAGGGAAGAGACCCAGTACTTC; CDR3aa: CASSESREETQYF; v_gene: TRBV2; j_gene: TRBJ2-5; d_gene: .; abundance: .
CDR3nt: TGTGCCAGCAGCTTAACCGGGACTTCAAATGAGCAGTTCTTC; CDR3aa: CASSLTGTSNEQFF; v_gene: TRBV7-3; j_gene: TRBJ2-1; d_gene: .; abundance: .
CDR3nt: TGCGCCAGCAGCCAAGATCTTCAGCGGGAGGGCCTTTACGAGCAGTACTTC; CDR3aa: CASSQDLQREGLYEQYF; v_gene: TRBV4-1; j_gene: TRBJ2-7; d_gene: TRBD2; abundance: .
CDR3nt: TGCAGCTCCGTGGGGGAGAACCTCTATGGCTACACCTTC; CDR3aa: CSSVGENLYGYTF; v_gene: TRBV29-1; j_gene: TRBJ1-2; d_gene: .; abundance: .
CDR3nt: TGTGCCAGCAGCTTGGAGCGGCAGAAGTTCTTC; CDR3aa: CASSLERQKFF; v_gene: TRBV5-6; j_gene: TRBJ2-1; d_gene: .; abundance: .
CDR3nt: TGTGCCAGCAGCGGAAGGACAGGCGGCTACACCTTC; CDR3aa: CASSGRTGGYTF; v_gene: TRBV7-9; j_gene: TRBJ1-2; d_gene: TRBD1; abundance: .
CDR3nt: TGTGCCAGCAGCTTAGAGCGGGGGCGAAACAATGAGCAGTTCTTC; CDR3aa: CASSLERGRNNEQFF; v_gene: TRBV11-2; j_gene: TRBJ2-1; d_gene: .; abundance: .
CDR3nt: TGTGCCAGCAGCCGCACCCGGTGGGACAGGGGGAAAGGAGATTATGGCTACACCTTC; CDR3aa: CASSRTRWDRGKGDYGYTF; v_gene: TRBV27; j_gene: TRBJ1-2; d_gene: TRBD1; abundance: once
CDR3nt: TGTGCCTGGAGTGGACTAGCGGGTTCCTACGAGCAGTACTTC; CDR3aa: CAWSGLAGSYEQYF; v_gene: TRBV30; j_gene: TRBJ2-7; d_gene: TRBD2; abundance: .
CDR3nt: TGTGCCAGTAGTATAACCGGGACAGGTGAAGCTTTCTTT; CDR3aa: CASSITGTGEAFF; v_gene: TRBV19; j_gene: TRBJ1-1; d_gene: TRBD1; abundance: .
CDR3nt: TGTGCCACCAGCAGAGAGGGGTACGAGCAGTACTTC; CDR3aa: CATSREGYEQYF; v_gene: TRBV15; j_gene: TRBJ2-7; d_gene: .; abundance: .
CDR3nt: TGTGCCAGCAGCGTTTTCGGACAGTCGTTCTCTGGGGCCAACGTCCTGACTTTC; CDR3aa: CASSVFGQSFSGANVLTF; v_gene: TRBV9; j_gene: TRBJ2-6; d_gene: .; abundance: .
CDR3nt: TGTGCCAGCAGCCCCGGGTGGGGGTACGAGCAGTACTTC; CDR3aa: CASSPGWGYEQYF; v_gene: TRBV11-2; j_gene: TRBJ2-7; d_gene: .; abundance: .
CDR3nt: TGTGCCAGCAGTCAGACAGGGGAGTTAGCTAACTATGGCTACACCTTC; CDR3aa: CASSQTGELANYGYTF; v_gene: TRBV2; j_gene: TRBJ1-2; d_gene: TRBD1; abundance: .
CDR3nt: TGTGCCAGCAGTTTCGGCAGGGCCGGTGGCTACACCTTC; CDR3aa: CASSFGRAGGYTF; v_gene: TRBV27; j_gene: TRBJ1-2; d_gene: .; abundance: .
CDR3nt: TGCGCCAGCAGCCAAGGCCTACAGGGGACTGAAGCTTTCTTT; CDR3aa: CASSQGLQGTEAFF; v_gene: TRBV4-3; j_gene: TRBJ1-1; d_gene: TRBD1; abundance: .
CDR3nt: TGCAGCGTTGACAGGGGGAGGGAGACCCAGTACTTC; CDR3aa: CSVDRGRETQYF; v_gene: TRBV29-1; j_gene: TRBJ2-5; d_gene: .; abundance: .
CDR3nt: TGTGCCAGCAGTTCCGGGACGTTCACTGAAGCTTTCTTT; CDR3aa: CASSSGTFTEAFF; v_gene: TRBV27; j_gene: TRBJ1-1; d_gene: .; abundance: .
CDR3nt: TGTGCCAGCAGCCCCCCGACAGGGGCATACACTGAAGCTTTCTTT; CDR3aa: CASSPPTGAYTEAFF; v_gene: TRBV7-9; j_gene: TRBJ1-1; d_gene: TRBD1; abundance: .
CDR3nt: TGTGCCAGCAGTTGGTTCTCGGGGTCCGTTCTCCAGCCCCAGCATTTT; CDR3aa: CASSWFSGSVLQPQHF; v_gene: TRBV27; j_gene: TRBJ1-5; d_gene: .; abundance: once
CDR3nt: TGTGCCAGCTCACCCAATGAACGGAACTTCCATACTACCTATGGCTACACCTTC; CDR3aa: CASSPNERNFHTTYGYTF; v_gene: TRBV18; j_gene: TRBJ1-2; d_gene: .; abundance: .
CDR3nt: TGTGCCAGCAGTGTGGTATGGCGGGAGTACAATGAGCAGTTCTTC; CDR3aa: CASSVVWREYNEQFF; v_gene: TRBV25-1; j_gene: TRBJ2-1; d_gene: TRBD2; abundance: .
CDR3nt: TGTGCCAGCACGCCGGGACACACGAACACCGGGGAGCTGTTTTTT; CDR3aa: CASTPGHTNTGELFF; v_gene: TRBV5-4; j_gene: TRBJ2-2; d_gene: .; abundance: .
CDR3nt: TGTGCCAGCAGTTACCTTAATGGAGGTTACGAGCAGTACTTC; CDR3aa: CASSYLNGGYEQYF; v_gene: TRBV6-5; j_gene: TRBJ2-7; d_gene: .; abundance: .
CDR3nt: TGCAGCGTTGTAACTGCTGGCTACACCTTC; CDR3aa: CSVVTAGYTF; v_gene: TRBV29-1; j_gene: TRBJ1-2; d_gene: .; abundance: .
CDR3nt: TGTGCCAGCAGTTACCGGACAGGAGGGAACACTGAAGCTTTCTTT; CDR3aa: CASSYRTGGNTEAFF; v_gene: TRBV6-5; j_gene: TRBJ1-1; d_gene: TRBD1; abundance: .
CDR3nt: TGTGCCAGCAGGGCCGGGACAGGAAACACCATATATTTT; CDR3aa: CASRAGTGNTIYF; v_gene: TRBV7-2; j_gene: TRBJ1-3; d_gene: .; abundance: .
CDR3nt: TGTGCCAGCAGTTATACCCGGGACTATGGCTACACCTTC; CDR3aa: CASSYTRDYGYTF; v_gene: TRBV6-6; j_gene: TRBJ1-2; d_gene: .; abundance: .
CDR3nt: TGTGCCAGCAGTGATTTTGGGGGGGACAATATGAACACTGAAGCTTTCTTT; CDR3aa: CASSDFGGDNMNTEAFF; v_gene: TRBV6-1; j_gene: TRBJ1-1; d_gene: .; abundance: .
CDR3nt: TGTGCCAGCAGCTCCTTTTACAGGGGGGATTATGGCTACACCTTC; CDR3aa: CASSSFYRGDYGYTF; v_gene: TRBV7-3; j_gene: TRBJ1-2; d_gene: TRBD1; abundance: .
CDR3nt: TGTGCCAGCAGCTTCGAGCGGGAGGGCGCAGATACGCAGTATTTT; CDR3aa: CASSFEREGADTQYF; v_gene: TRBV11-2; j_gene: TRBJ2-3; d_gene: TRBD2; abundance: .
CDR3nt: TGCGCCAGCAGCCCCAGCCCCAGGGTGGGCTATGGCTACACCTTC; CDR3aa: CASSPSPRVGYGYTF; v_gene: TRBV4-1; j_gene: TRBJ1-2; d_gene: .; abundance: .
CDR3nt: TGTGCCAGCAGCTTAGTTCGGCAGGGCCTCCTTCCAGATACGCAGTATTTT; CDR3aa: CASSLVRQGLLPDTQYF; v_gene: TRBV7-6; j_gene: TRBJ2-3; d_gene: .; abundance: .